Listed below are T cell receptor beta chains from one sample, sequenced in a study of blood T cell repertoires in COVID-19. Method: immunoSEQ multiplex PCR; TCRdb's copy keeps in-frame clones and lacks some. The data contain approximately 200,000 clones, more than 80% of them singletons. The sample taken for sequencing was peripheral blood. All receptors derive from a woman of 80 years or more with acute or convalescent COVID-19. The CDR3 runs from the conserved cysteine through the conserved F or W.

TRBV6-6	14	CASRPSGGADEQFF
TRBV29-1	15	CSATLAGGSTDTQYF
TRBV19	15	CASSDLGQSNQPQHF
TRBV7-7	18	CASSLALGSGGRNNEQFF
TRBV7-3	14	CASSLDRQATEAFF
TRBV2	18	CASASTSGRAGSYNEQFF
TRBV7-9	15	CASSSGQGADYGYTF
TRBV19	15	CASSEQASSGNTIYF
TRBV5-1	19	CASSLARGRVAGDTGELFF
TRBV7-3	15	CASSPQGAGQGELFF
TRBV5-5	15	CASSLAGLEGNTIYF
TRBV9	15	CASSPVAGGPGELFF
TRBV3-1/TRBV3-2	12	CARETGGYEQYF
TRBV11-2	18	CASSFAWGTSGMYNEQFF
TRBV12-3/TRBV12-4	13	CASSKLQGYGYTF
TRBV27	16	CASSLLAGGPGETQYF
TRBV25-1	13	CASLGDVNTEAFF
TRBV19	14	CASSIEGRRAEAFF
TRBV12-3/TRBV12-4	13	CASSSTNGNTIYF
TRBV5-4	17	CASSLARTGVRRTEAFF
TRBV5-1	15	CASSLWGRGKETQYF
TRBV6-5	14	CASSPGSGANVLTF
TRBV28	17	CASSPTSREGPSKTQYF
TRBV5-4	14	CASKPTGMNTEAFF
TRBV30	16	CAWSALGAGGPETQYF
TRBV6-4	15	CASSPLAGGIGELFF
TRBV6-5	12	CASLVSLTEAFF
TRBV13	15	CASSRDEGGSHEQYF
TRBV6-5	14	CASSYSEGNQPQHF
TRBV4-2	13	CASSQDAYYEQYF
TRBV19	14	CASSNLGREDAQYF
TRBV3-1/TRBV3-2	16	CASSHRGGQVNEKLFF
TRBV3-1/TRBV3-2	15	CASSRATSGGYEQYF